One and the same sample provided the 21 T cell receptor beta chains below, sequenced in a study of graft-versus-host responses after intestinal transplantation. Using immunoSEQ multiplex PCR, the repertoire was profiled, and TCRdb retains in-frame clones only, with some absent. The data hold about 120,000 clones, with 90% to 95% observed a single time. The antigens of these receptors remain unknown. This specimen was unstimulated CD4+ T cells sorted from spleen or lymph node cells, taken before intestinal transplant. The receptors stem from a human donor who received an intestinal transplant.

This sequence joins TRBV10-2 and TRBJ2-5; D gene unclear. The CDR3 is made up of 15 amino acids. Trimming cost V 4 bases and J 4 bases, with 16 bases left between them. Germline assignment: CDR1 WSHSY and CDR2 SAAADI. The CDR3 loop is CASSVLGRIRETQYF. The DNA of the CDR3 is TGCGCCAGCAGTGTTCTGGGAAGGATACGAGAGACCCAGTACTTC.

V gene TRBV7-2 combines with J gene TRBJ2-5; 7 bases agree with TRBD2. The DNA end favors TRBJ2-7, so the J call may be wrong. The CDR3 length is 16 residues. CDR1 is SGHTA, CDR2 FQGNSA, per germline. The CDR3 loop is CASSLVAGRLSYEQYF. Here the CDR3 DNA reads TGTGCCAGCAGCTTAGTGGCCGGGAGGTTATCCTACGAGCAGTACTTC.

V is TRBV11-2 and J is TRBJ2-3; no clear D gene. Germline CDR1 is SGHAT and CDR2 is FQNNGV. Trimming removed 1 base from V and 0 bases from J, with 17 bases in between. This CDR3 contains 18 residues. As DNA, the CDR3 is TGTGCCAGCAGCTTAGGAGGACGCGTACTACCCAGCACAGATACGCAGTATTTT. This sequence encodes CASSLGGRVLPSTDTQYF.

Regarding this clone: Its ends do not fully match the called genes, so a read error is possible. The genes are TRBV7-7 and TRBJ2-7; 8 nucleotides align to TRBD1. From germline, CDR1 is SSHAT and CDR2 FNYEAQ (reference sequence). The CDR3 loop spans 13 amino acids. CDR3 amino acids: CASSLDRGYEQYF. The CDR3 DNA is TGTGCTAGCAGCCTCGACAGGGGTTACGAGCAGTACTTC.

This rearrangement joins TRBV5-4 to TRBJ2-2; the D is unclear. The CDR3 is 13 amino acids. V was clipped by 9 bases and J by 6 bases, with 15 bases between them. Germline V CDR1 and CDR2: SGHNT, YYREEE (reference sequence). The CDR3 loop reads CATTGQSSGELFF. Here the CDR3 DNA reads TGTGCCACCACCGGGCAGAGTTCCGGGGAGCTGTTTTTT.

The chain recombines TRBV6-6 with TRBJ2-3; no clear D gene. The V and J ends lost 6 bases and 6 bases respectively, with 13 bases between them. The CDR3 loop spans 13 amino acids. CDR1 MNHNY and CDR2 SVGAGI come from the germline V gene (reference sequence). The CDR3 DNA reads as TGTGCCAGCAGGATAACCGGTTGGGATACGCAGTATTTT. This translates into CASRITGWDTQYF.

This rearrangement joins TRBV2 to TRBJ1-5; D unclear. The V gene lost 0 bases and the J gene lost 2 bases, with 8 bases spanning the gap. This CDR3 is 15 amino acids long. Germline-derived CDR1 and CDR2 are SNHLY and FYNNEI. The CDR3 loop reads CASSEAGIRNQPQHF. The CDR3, as DNA: TGTGCCAGCAGTGAAGCTGGGATACGCAATCAGCCCCAGCATTTT.

This chain links TRBV18 with TRBJ2-6; 8 bases agree with TRBD1. Germline loops: CDR1 KGHSH, CDR2 LQKENI. With 6 bases clipped from V and 0 bases from J, the junction kept 7 bases outside the gene matches. The CDR3 contains 17 residues. The CDR3, as DNA: TGTGCCAGCTCTCGGACAGGGATACGCTCTGGGGCCAACGTCCTGACTTTC. The encoded protein is CASSRTGIRSGANVLTF.

The rearrangement joins TRBV4-1 to TRBJ1-2; no definite D call. Trimming took 0 bases from V and 4 from J, leaving 12 bases between them. This CDR3 contains 15 residues. Germline CDR1 MGHRA, CDR2 YSYEKL. The DNA of the CDR3 is TGCGCCAGCAGCCAAGATTCCGGCAGGATCTATGGCTACACCTTC. It specifies CASSQDSGRIYGYTF.

The chain couples TRBV7-9 to TRBJ2-7; 11 bases agree with TRBD1. The germline CDR1 and CDR2 sequences are SEHNR and FQNEAQ (reference sequence). V shed 4 bases and J 3 bases; nucleotides not matched to a gene: 2. The CDR3 runs 14 residues. DNA of the CDR3: TGTGCCAGCAGCTCCGGGACAGGGGGCTACGAGCAGTACTTC. Residues: CASSSGTGGYEQYF.

The chain has TRBV13 and TRBJ1-2, with 8 bases identical to TRBD1. Germline V gives CDR1 PRHDT, CDR2 FYEKMQ (reference sequence). The junction had 2 bases not matched to a gene; V was cut back by 4 bases and J by 4 bases. The CDR3 length is 13 residues. CDR3 bases: TGTGCCAGCAGCTGGACAGGGAGCTATGGCTACACCTTC. Its protein is CASSWTGSYGYTF.

The V call is TRBV18, the J call TRBJ2-7, with 7 bases that match TRBD1. Germline CDR1 and CDR2: KGHSH and LQKENI. The CDR3 runs to 14 residues. V shed 2 bases, J shed 3 bases, and the junction held 4 bases outside the gene matches. The CDR3 sequence: CASSPSSGGYEQYF. Here the CDR3 DNA reads TGTGCCAGCTCACCATCGTCAGGGGGCTACGAGCAGTACTTC.

The V call is TRBV30, the J call TRBJ2-3, with TRBD2 matching 15 bases. The CDR3 loop spans 19 amino acids. The germline CDR1 and CDR2 sequences are GTSNPN and SVGIG (reference sequence). V lost 4 bases and J lost 3; bases outside the gene matches: 14. The CDR3 protein is CAWITTATGLAGGTDTQYF. In DNA, the CDR3 is TGTGCCTGGATAACTACGGCTACGGGACTAGCGGGAGGTACAGATACGCAGTATTTT. The full variable domain, with the rest looked up from reference TRBV30 and TRBJ2-3, is SQTIHQWPATLVQPVGSPLSLECTVEGTSNPNLYWYRQAAGRGLQLLFYSVGIGQISSEVPQNLSASRPQDRQFILSSKKLLLSDSGFYLCAWITTATGLAGGTDTQYFGPGTRLTVL.

Concerning this clone itself: The junction differs from germline at one of its ends, possibly a read error. This rearrangement joins TRBV5-1 to TRBJ1-2; D remains ambiguous. In germline, CDR1 is SGHRS, CDR2 YFSETQ. CDR3 length equals 15 residues. CDR3 sequence reads: CASSLGEQPGYGYTF. The CDR3 DNA reads TGTGCCAGCAGCTTGGGCGAGCAGCCAGGCTATGGCTACACCTTC.

The sample holds one count of this clone. The rearrangement joins TRBV6-6 to TRBJ1-4, with a possible D match to TRBD1 (6 bases). The germline V gene has CDR1 MNHNY and CDR2 SVGAGI (reference sequence). V dropped 9 bases and J dropped 4 bases, with 18 bases sitting between them. The CDR3 extends over 15 amino acids. The CDR3 protein is CASTGTTGVNEKLFF. The CDR3 nucleotides read TGTGCCAGTACGGGGACAACGGGGGTTAATGAAAAACTGTTTTTT.

V usage is TRBV5-4 and J usage is TRBJ2-7, with D tentatively TRBD1 or TRBD2 (6 bases each). V was shortened by 5 bases and J by 5 bases, with 11 bases between the two germline ends. Germline lookup yields CDR1 SGHNT and CDR2 YYREEE (reference sequence). CDR3 size: 12 residues. As DNA, the CDR3 is TGTGCCAGCAGGTCGGAGGGGGACGAGCAGTACTTC. Translation: CASRSEGDEQYF.

CDR3 loop: CAISESQIRDRSSYEQYF. In DNA form, the CDR3 reads TGTGCCATCAGTGAGTCCCAAATCCGGGACAGGAGCTCCTACGAGCAGTACTTC. The chain joins TRBV10-3 to TRBJ2-5, with TRBD1 identical over 8 bases. The end of the DNA fits TRBJ2-7 better, so the J call may be wrong. This CDR3 spans 18 amino acids. CDR1 is ENHRY and CDR2 is SYGVKD in the germline V gene.

V usage is TRBV9 and J usage is TRBJ2-2; a possible D gene is TRBD2 (6 bases). Germline V gives CDR1 SGDLS, CDR2 YYNGEE. Trimming stripped 4 bases from V and 5 bases from J, with 15 bases between. CDR3 length: 15 residues. The CDR3 protein is CASSLGLTGTGELFF. DNA for the CDR3: TGTGCCAGCAGCTTGGGACTTACGGGGACCGGGGAGCTGTTTTTT.

The CDR3 DNA is TGTGCCAGCAGCTTAGGGCACTTATACGAGCAGTACTTC. Protein product: CASSLGHLYEQYF. The genes are TRBV7-2 and TRBJ2-7; no clear D. Trimming removed 1 base at V and 4 bases at J, with 8 bases between. The CDR3 runs 13 residues. The germline V gene has CDR1 SGHTA and CDR2 FQGNSA.

This chain uses TRBV30 with TRBJ1-2; TRBD1 might be the D (5 bases). The V gene's germline CDR1 is GTSNPN and CDR2 SVGIG (reference sequence). CDR3 length: 13 amino acids. V lost 2 bases, J lost 6 bases, and 13 bases lay in between. The CDR3: CAWSRGAEDGYTF. The CDR3 nucleotides are TGTGCCTGGAGTAGGGGCGCAGAGGATGGCTACACCTTC.

This clone was recorded once. V and J are TRBV18 and TRBJ2-5; no reliable D call. CDR1 is KGHSH and CDR2 is LQKENI in the germline V gene. This CDR3 comprises 13 residues. Trimming pared 2 bases from V and 3 bases from J, leaving 7 bases between. CDR3 coding DNA: TGTGCCAGCTCACCAAACACCAAAGAGACCCAGTACTTC. It yields the protein CASSPNTKETQYF.